These T cell receptor beta chains were read from a single sample in a study of cytomegalovirus exposure and HLA in healthy donors. The data were produced by immunoSEQ multiplex PCR, yet TCRdb's version contains in-frame clones alone and is incomplete. There are approximately 150,000 clones in the sample; 66% occur only once, and 6.5% lies in the top ten. The sample taken for sequencing was PBMCs. These receptors came from a woman aged 55-70 years in good health and CMV-seronegative. Both conserved end residues are part of each CDR3. A D gene is named only where the DNA matches it firmly.

CDR3: CASGQGTYNSPLHF; D: TRBD1; V: TRBV7-9
CDR3: CASSSRQPSSYEQYF; D: .; V: TRBV5-4
CDR3: CASSVGASGRGETQYF; D: TRBD2; V: TRBV9
CDR3: CASSLGPRGAPVSPLHF; D: .; V: TRBV5-4
CDR3: CASYWGQGYGYTF; D: TRBD1; V: TRBV6-5
CDR3: CASSLQGANYEQYF; D: TRBD1; V: TRBV27
CDR3: CASSQGIGEQYF; D: .; V: TRBV6-5
CDR3: CASRTGANYGYTF; D: TRBD1; V: TRBV28
CDR3: CATSTGVGQVGGGYTF; D: TRBD1; V: TRBV15
CDR3: CASGGGGTNTEAFF; D: .; V: TRBV6-5
CDR3: CASSARQGANQPQHF; D: TRBD1; V: TRBV4-1
CDR3: CASSWTGGLGETQYF; D: TRBD1; V: TRBV5-1
CDR3: CASSMGGNADTQYF; D: TRBD2; V: TRBV19
CDR3: CASRSSGSRDTQYF; D: TRBD2; V: TRBV28
CDR3: CATSRDPNPGKTGELFF; D: .; V: TRBV15
CDR3: CASSFRAATNEKLFF; D: .; V: TRBV5-6